This TCR beta chain derives from a study of T cell repertoires in cytomegalovirus infection. This clonotype was counted a few times. Antigen: not known. This CDR3 region has 15 residues. The V gene lost 0 bases and the J gene lost 0 bases, with 7 bases spanning the gap. The germline V gene has CDR1 MGHRA and CDR2 YSYEKL. TCRdb used MiXCR to reprocess the reads, holding one entry per CDR3 protein. The data contain about 830,000 distinct CDR3 sequences, approximately 32% of them singletons. The chain carries TRBV4-1 and TRBJ2-3; D remains unclear. This specimen was cultured CD8+ T cells from PBMCs, taken from culture after CMV antigen stimulation. The sequence was collected from a human donor in good health (CMV status not recorded). Some clones in this sample may be carry-over from other donors' samples. The CDR3, as DNA: TGCGCCAGCAGCCAAGATCAAGGAAGCACAGATACGCAGTATTTT. Amino acid sequence: CASSQDQGSTDTQYF.